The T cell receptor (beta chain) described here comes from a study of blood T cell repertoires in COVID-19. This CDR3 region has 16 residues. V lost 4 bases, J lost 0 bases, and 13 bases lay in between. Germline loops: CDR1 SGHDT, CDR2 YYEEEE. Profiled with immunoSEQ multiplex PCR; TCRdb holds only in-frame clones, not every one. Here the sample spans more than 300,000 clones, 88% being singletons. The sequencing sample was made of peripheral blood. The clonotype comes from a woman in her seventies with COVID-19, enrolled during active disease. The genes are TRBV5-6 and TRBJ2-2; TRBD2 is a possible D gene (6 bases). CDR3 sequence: CASSRGLDTNTGELFF. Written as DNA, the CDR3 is TGTGCCAGCAGCAGGGGACTCGATACGAACACCGGGGAGCTGTTTTTT.